This T cell receptor (beta chain) was captured in a study of blood T cells in healthy people across ages. Together with a sample-barcoded 5' primer, a J-beta primer mix was included in a second PCR lasting roughly 6 to 12 cycles. One entry per CDR3 protein, called by TCRdb with MiXCR from the 5' RACE reads. The top ten hold 7.9% of the sample, which has 1.4 million to 1.5 million distinct CDR3 sequences, around two fifths seen once. Healthy Russian Caucasian donors spanned ages about 6 to 100 years. Germline CDR1 reads MNHEY; CDR2 reads SVGEGT. Trimming shortened V by 5 bases and J by 1 base, and 8 bases separated the two germline ends. The CDR3 is 13 amino acids.

The V call is TRBV6-2 or TRBV6-3, the J call TRBJ1-1; D uncertain. The specimen was blood. This receptor was identified in a woman in her late teens or twenties in good health. CDR3 region: CASSDVRNTEAFF. The CDR3 DNA is TGTGCCAGCAGTGACGTGCGGAACACTGAAGCTTTCTTT.